This TCR beta chain is drawn from a study of blood T cell repertoires in COVID-19. About the research overall: Samples came from the United States, Italy and Spain, spanning acute and convalescent COVID-19. The analysed material was cDNA or gDNA that came from T cells, B-cell-depleted T cells, or PBMCs.

The length of the CDR3 is 17 residues. The V segment lost 0 bases and the J segment 3 bases; nucleotides outside the gene matches: 9. CDR1 and CDR2 (germline): SGHAT, FQNNGV. How the authors handled the data: Nucleated cell number was recorded as an estimate derived from reference gene primer amplification. The data were produced by immunoSEQ multiplex PCR, yet TCRdb's version contains in-frame clones alone and is incomplete. V, J and clone size are taken as reported in that table, and D and trimming were inferred from the DNA itself. Here the sample spans 200,000 or so clones, about nine tenths being singletons.

Material: peripheral blood. This TCR derives from a man aged 65-85 years with active or convalescent COVID-19. The chain has TRBV11-2 and TRBJ2-7; 9 bases align to TRBD1. CDR3 region: CASSLDMGTGYLYEQYF. The CDR3 bases are TGTGCCAGCAGCTTAGATATGGGGACAGGGTATCTCTACGAGCAGTACTTC.